The entry below describes one T cell receptor (beta chain). This CDR3 is also generated by other DNA sequences in the sample. The assay was immunoSEQ multiplex PCR, and TCRdb's table has in-frame clones only and misses some. The sample shows tens of thousands of clones, over 85% of them seen only once. The data were obtained in a study of T cell changes during pregnancy in multiple sclerosis. Germline CDR1 reads SEHNR; CDR2 reads FQNEAQ (reference sequence). V lost 5 bases to trimming and J lost 1 base; unmatched junction nucleotides: 4. There are 14 residues in the CDR3. The receptor comes from a female donor with multiple sclerosis, enrolled in a pregnancy study. The sequencing used CD4+ T cells from peripheral blood mononuclear cells, collected before pregnancy. The V call is TRBV7-9, the J call TRBJ1-1; 7 positions match TRBD1. The chain's CDR3 is CASSLWTGNTEAFF. CDR3 sequence (DNA): TGTGCCAGCAGCCTATGGACAGGGAACACTGAAGCTTTCTTT. Full variable domain (rest looked up from reference TRBV7-9 and TRBJ1-1): DTGVSQNPRHKITKRGQNVTFRCDPISEHNRLYWYRQTLGQGPEFLTYFQNEAQLEKSRLLSDRFSAERPKGSFSTLEIQRTEQGDSAMYLCASSLWTGNTEAFFGQGTRLTVV.